A single sample is the source of the 15 T cell receptor beta chains below, sequenced in a study of T cell responses to AZD1222 COVID-19 vaccine. The method was immunoSEQ multiplex PCR; TCRdb's version includes in-frame clones alone and lacks a portion of them. The table shows 60,000 to 95,000 clones, with 87% occurring only once. The sample was peripheral blood, taken 28 days after the second AZD1222 dose. These receptors all come from an adult who received the AZD1222 COVID-19 vaccine.

The CDR3 here is CASSSPGLNYGYTF. CDR3 DNA: TGTGCCAGCAGTTCCCCGGGACTGAACTATGGCTACACCTTC. The chain recombines TRBV27 with TRBJ1-2, with TRBD1 as a possible D gene (5 bases). This CDR3 spans 14 amino acids. The V gene's germline CDR1 is MNHEY and CDR2 SMNVEV (reference sequence). V was pared by 4 bases and J by 2 bases, with 11 bases between.

This clone appeared once. This rearrangement joins TRBV6-5 to TRBJ2-5, with TRBD2 matching over 7 bases. The V gene end was trimmed by 7 bases and the J gene end by 1 base; junction bases not matched to a gene: 6. Looked up from germline, CDR1 is MNHEY and CDR2 is SVGAGI. The CDR3 is 14 amino acids. DNA of the CDR3: TGTGCCAGCAAGATCCCGGGGGGCCAAGAGACCCAGTACTTC. It translates to CASKIPGGQETQYF.

By proportion, this clone is medium-sized. The chain recombines TRBV2 with TRBJ1-5; no definite D call. The CDR3 runs to 14 residues. Trimming took 3 bases from V and 7 from J, leaving 13 bases between them. Germline V CDR1 and CDR2: SNHLY, FYNNEI. Here the CDR3 DNA reads TGTGCCAGCAGTGAGGCCTCGGGCGGACAGCCCCAGCATTTT. It specifies CASSEASGGQPQHF.

The J gene is TRBJ2-3, the V gene TRBV12-5; 9 positions match TRBD1. From germline, CDR1 is LGHNT and CDR2 FRNRAP. The length of the CDR3 is 15 residues. V shed 7 bases and J 3 bases; nucleotides not matched to a gene: 8. CDR3 bases: TGTGCTAGTGCTGGAACAGGGGGCTTAACAGATACGCAGTATTTT. It translates to CASAGTGGLTDTQYF.

The chain is built from TRBV2 and TRBJ1-3; no clear D. The CDR3 runs 16 residues. Per germline, CDR1 SNHLY and CDR2 FYNNEI. Trimming cost V 5 bases and J 4 bases, with 18 bases left between them. The CDR3 loop reads CASSSRGSGSGNTIYF. CDR3 sequence (DNA): TGTGCCAGCAGTTCTAGAGGGTCGGGCTCAGGAAACACCATATATTTT.

This chain connects TRBV9 to TRBJ2-5; weak D call: TRBD2 (5 bases). V was clipped by 4 bases and J by 7 bases, with 8 bases between them. This CDR3 contains 11 residues. CDR1 and CDR2 from the germline V gene are SGDLS and YYNGEE. The CDR3 reads CASSPEGTQYF. For the CDR3, the DNA is TGTGCCAGCAGCCCCGAGGGGACCCAGTACTTC. Looking up the rest from reference TRBV9 and TRBJ2-5 gives the full variable domain: DSGVTQTPKHLITATGQRVTLRCSPRSGDLSVYWYQQSLDQGLQFLIQYYNGEERAKGNILERFSAQQFPDLHSELNLSSLELGDSALYFCASSPEGTQYFGPGTRLLVL.

CDR3 in amino acids: CAISEPGGEQYF. The DNA for the CDR3 is TGTGCCATCAGTGAGCCAGGGGGCGAGCAGTACTTC. V gene TRBV10-3 combines with J gene TRBJ2-7, with 7 nucleotides matching TRBD1. The CDR3 loop spans 12 amino acids. Per the germline V gene, CDR1 is ENHRY and CDR2 is SYGVKD. V shed 2 bases and J 6 bases; nucleotides not matched to a gene: 1.

This chain links TRBV28 with TRBJ2-7; D is unclear. The length of the CDR3 is 13 residues. V was trimmed by 5 bases and J by 6 bases, leaving 14 bases between them. Germline CDR1 MDHEN, CDR2 SYDVKM. The CDR3 DNA reads TGTGCCAGCAGTGGACCCCCTCCGAGCGAGCAGTACTTC. Translation gives CASSGPPPSEQYF.

This chain joins TRBV14 and TRBJ1-4, with D possibly matching TRBD1 (6 bases). The CDR3 runs to 17 residues. Germline CDR1 is SGHDN and CDR2 is FVKESK. V was shortened by 1 base and J by 5 bases, with 17 bases between the two germline ends. CDR3 protein: CASSQVSRGKVNEKLFF. The CDR3 DNA is TGTGCCAGCAGCCAAGTATCCAGGGGCAAGGTGAATGAAAAACTGTTTTTT.

The chain uses TRBV10-3 and TRBJ2-3, with 10 nucleotides matching TRBD1. The germline V gene encodes CDR1 ENHRY and CDR2 SYGVKD. The CDR3 loop spans 16 amino acids. V was clipped by 6 bases and J by 2 bases; unmatched bases: 8. CDR3 protein: CAISPGQGTPTDTQYF. CDR3 nucleotide sequence: TGTGCCATCAGCCCGGGACAGGGGACACCCACAGATACGCAGTATTTT.

The genes are TRBV5-4 and TRBJ1-2; TRBD1 aligns across 8 bases. CDR3 length: 14 amino acids. Germline CDR1 and CDR2: SGHNT and YYREEE (reference sequence). Trimming took 4 bases from V and 4 from J; bases not matched to a gene: 6. CDR3 nucleotide sequence: TGTGCCAGCAGCCTGACAGGGGATCCCTATGGCTACACCTTC. Translating it yields CASSLTGDPYGYTF.

The chain has TRBV18 and TRBJ1-1; TRBD1 might be the D (5 bases). The CDR3 totals 13 residues. V was cut by 2 bases and J by 8 bases, with 12 bases left in between. CDR1 is KGHSH, CDR2 LQKENI, per germline. In nucleotides, the CDR3 is TGTGCCAGCTCACCAGCAGAGGGGAGGGAAGCTTTCTTT. It codes for CASSPAEGREAFF.

V gene TRBV30 combines with J gene TRBJ2-3; 13 positions agree with TRBD2. Germline values: CDR1 GTSNPN, CDR2 SVGIG (reference sequence). The CDR3 sequence is 13 residues long. V trimming: 3 bases; J trimming: 6 bases; junction bases outside the gene matches: 0. The CDR3 coding sequence is TGTGCCTGGAGGACTAGCGGGAGGGATACGCAGTATTTT. Protein: CAWRTSGRDTQYF. Complete variable domain (other parts from reference TRBV30 and TRBJ2-3): SQTIHQWPATLVQPVGSPLSLECTVEGTSNPNLYWYRQAAGRGLQLLFYSVGIGQISSEVPQNLSASRPQDRQFILSSKKLLLSDSGFYLCAWRTSGRDTQYFGPGTRLTVL.

The chain carries TRBV6-1 and TRBJ1-1; D remains ambiguous. The germline V and J ends were trimmed by 1 base and 7 bases, with 13 bases remaining between them. This CDR3 region has 14 residues. Germline CDR1 reads MNHNS; CDR2 reads SASEGT. The CDR3 nucleotides read TGTGCCAGCAGTGAAGGGTGGGAGACGGTTGAAGCTTTCTTT. Its translation: CASSEGWETVEAFF.

The chain has TRBV11-2 and TRBJ1-1; 7 positions agree with TRBD1. Unmatched junction bases numbered 13, after V lost 5 bases and J lost 7 bases. Germline CDR1 reads SGHAT; CDR2 reads FQNNGV. The CDR3 sequence is 15 residues long. CDR3 protein: CASSTLTGKGGEAFF. The CDR3 DNA sequence: TGTGCCAGCAGCACCCTGACAGGGAAGGGGGGTGAAGCTTTCTTT. The full variable domain, with the rest looked up from reference TRBV11-2 and TRBJ1-1, is EAGVAQSPRYKIIEKRQSVAFWCNPISGHATLYWYQQILGQGPKLLIQFQNNGVVDDSQLPKDRFSAERLKGVDSTLKIQPAKLEDSAVYLCASSTLTGKGGEAFFGQGTRLTVV.